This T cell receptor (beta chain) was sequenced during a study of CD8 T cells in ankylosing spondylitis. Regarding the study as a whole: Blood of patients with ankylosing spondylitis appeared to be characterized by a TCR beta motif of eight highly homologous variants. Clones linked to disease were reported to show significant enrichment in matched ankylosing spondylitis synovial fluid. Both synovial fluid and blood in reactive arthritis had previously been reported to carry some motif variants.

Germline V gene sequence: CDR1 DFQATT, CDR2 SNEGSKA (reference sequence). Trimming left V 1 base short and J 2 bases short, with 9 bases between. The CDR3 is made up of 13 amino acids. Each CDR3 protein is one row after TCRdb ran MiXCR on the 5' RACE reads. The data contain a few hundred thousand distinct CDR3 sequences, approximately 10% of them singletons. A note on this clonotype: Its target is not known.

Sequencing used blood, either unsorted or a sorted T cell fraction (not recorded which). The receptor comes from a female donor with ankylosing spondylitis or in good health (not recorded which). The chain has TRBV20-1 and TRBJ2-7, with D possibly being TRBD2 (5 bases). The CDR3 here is CSARVTGTYEQYF. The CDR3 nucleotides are TGCAGTGCTAGAGTAACGGGAACCTACGAGCAGTACTTC.